A single sample is the source of the 26 T cell receptor beta chains below, sequenced in a study of blood T cell repertoires in COVID-19. The method was immunoSEQ multiplex PCR; TCRdb's version includes in-frame clones alone and lacks a portion of them. In the table there are fewer than 300,000 clones, roughly 80% of which are singletons. The source material was PBMCs or T cells enriched from blood (not recorded which). Receptors were obtained from a middle-aged man who had been exposed to COVID-19.

The CDR3 spells CSVKTGTSNQPQHF. The DNA of the CDR3 is TGCAGCGTAAAGACAGGGACTAGCAATCAGCCCCAGCATTTT. V gene TRBV29-1 combines with J gene TRBJ1-5, with 7 bases identical to TRBD1. The CDR3 spans 14 residues. Germline trimming cut 6 bases from V and 0 bases from J; bases unmatched to any gene: 5. Per the germline V gene, CDR1 is SQVTM and CDR2 is ANQGSEA.

The chain joins TRBV5-4 to TRBJ1-1, with D maybe TRBD1 (5 bases). The CDR3 contains 13 residues. Per germline, CDR1 SGHNT and CDR2 YYREEE (reference sequence). Between the trimmed V and J ends, which lost 2 bases and 5 bases, there was a span of 10 bases. The CDR3 region has the DNA TGTGCCAGCAGCTTTACCGGGGGTACTGAAGCTTTCTTT. Translating it yields CASSFTGGTEAFF.

DNA of the CDR3: TGTGCCAGCGGTGGGGGCGGGGCGCATGGGGCCAACGTCCTGACTTTC. The encoded protein is CASGGGGAHGANVLTF. The V gene is TRBV6-1, the J gene TRBJ2-6; the D gene could be TRBD1 or TRBD2 (6 bases each). The CDR3 has 16 amino acids. The V gene lost 8 bases and the J gene lost 3 bases, with 17 bases spanning the gap. Germline CDR1 MNHNS, CDR2 SASEGT.

The rearrangement joins TRBV5-1 to TRBJ2-7; 14 bases align to TRBD2. Germline V gene lookup returns CDR1 SGHRS and CDR2 YFSETQ. There are 17 residues in the CDR3. The V gene end was trimmed by 4 bases and the J gene end by 4 bases; junction bases not matched to a gene: 10. The CDR3 DNA is TGCGCCAGCAGCAGGGCCCCGGGACTAGCGGGAGTTTACGAGCAGTACTTC. It encodes CASSRAPGLAGVYEQYF.

This chain uses TRBV9 with TRBJ1-5; 10 positions agree with TRBD1. CDR1 is SGDLS, CDR2 YYNGEE, per germline. V trimming: 2 bases; J trimming: 1 base; junction bases outside the gene matches: 3. This CDR3 is 16 amino acids long. As DNA, the CDR3 is TGTGCCAGCAGCGTGGGGACAGGGGTAAGCAATCAGCCCCAGCATTTT. It is translated as CASSVGTGVSNQPQHF.

The CDR3 region is CASSKQASSYNEQFF. Here the CDR3 DNA reads TGTGCCAGTAGTAAACAGGCGAGCTCCTACAATGAGCAGTTCTTC. The V gene is TRBV19, the J gene TRBJ2-1, with D tentatively TRBD1 (5 bases). CDR3 length equals 15 residues. Germline lookup yields CDR1 LNHDA and CDR2 SQIVND (reference sequence). V gave up 4 bases and J gave up 0 bases, with 10 bases separating them.

The J gene is TRBJ1-1, the V gene TRBV2; a weak D match, TRBD1 (6 bases). Germline assignment: CDR1 SNHLY and CDR2 FYNNEI. V was pared by 7 bases and J by 3 bases, with 9 bases between. The CDR3 contains 12 residues. The CDR3 DNA reads TGTGCCAGCACTCGACAGGACACTGAAGCTTTCTTT. Its translation: CASTRQDTEAFF.

This clone was seen more than once but under ten times. The CDR3 nucleotides read TGTGCCACCCGACAGGGCTCCTACGAGCAGTACTTC. This sequence encodes CATRQGSYEQYF. V and J are TRBV13 and TRBJ2-7; TRBD1 matches at 7 bases. The CDR3 is 12 residues long. Per the germline V gene, CDR1 is PRHDT and CDR2 is FYEKMQ (reference sequence). The ends lost 10 bases at V and 0 bases at J; junction bases unmatched: 3.

V usage is TRBV10-3 and J usage is TRBJ1-6, with D possibly matching TRBD1 (5 bases). The ends were cut back, 6 bases at V and 5 bases at J, with 11 bases in the middle. Germline V gives CDR1 ENHRY, CDR2 SYGVKD. The CDR3 sequence is 14 residues long. The CDR3 bases are TGTGCCATCAGGGGGGGGATGAATAATTCACCCCTCCACTTT. This sequence encodes CAIRGGMNNSPLHF.

The chain links TRBV7-8 to TRBJ1-2, with 7 positions matching TRBD1. Germline V CDR1 and CDR2: SGHVS, FQNEAQ. CDR3 length equals 15 residues. Trimming took 5 bases from V and 4 from J; bases not matched to a gene: 10. The DNA for the CDR3 is TGTGCCAGCAGCCCCCGGACAGGTCCTTTCTATGGCTACACCTTC. Translation gives CASSPRTGPFYGYTF. Supplemented by reference TRBV7-8 and TRBJ1-2, the full variable domain reads GAGVSQSPRYKVAKRGQDVALRCDPISGHVSLFWYQQALGQGPEFLTYFQNEAQLDKSGLPSDRFFAERPEGSVSTLKIQRTQQEDSAVYLCASSPRTGPFYGYTFGSGTRLTVV.

J is TRBJ2-7 and V is TRBV5-3; perhaps TRBD1 as D (5 bases). TRBV5-3 is treated as an ORF (open reading frame) with a function not yet certain. Trimming stripped 4 bases from V and 0 bases from J, with 14 bases between. This CDR3 has 15 residues. The CDR3 loop is CARSPPGQSSYEQYF. As DNA, the CDR3 is TGTGCCAGAAGCCCGCCCGGACAAAGCTCCTACGAGCAGTACTTC.

This chain links TRBV24-1 with TRBJ2-3; TRBD2 might be the D (5 bases). With 0 bases removed from V and 5 bases from J, the gap between germline ends came to 5 bases. In germline, CDR1 is KGHDR, CDR2 SFDVKD. The CDR3 contains 13 residues. The CDR3, as DNA: TGTGCCACCAGTGATTTGGCGGGAGATACGCAGTATTTT. It specifies CATSDLAGDTQYF.

In nucleotides, the CDR3 is TGTGCCAGCAGCTTGCCTAGCGGGAGCAATGAGCAGTTCTTC. Its translation: CASSLPSGSNEQFF. The V call is TRBV5-4, the J call TRBJ2-1, with 10 bases identical to TRBD2. The V segment lost 1 base and the J segment 6 bases; nucleotides outside the gene matches: 1. The CDR3 runs 14 residues. The germline CDR1 and CDR2 sequences are SGHNT and YYREEE (reference sequence).

This chain joins TRBV24-1 and TRBJ2-1; TRBD1 aligns across 8 bases. Per germline, CDR1 KGHDR and CDR2 SFDVKD. The V and J ends lost 10 bases and 2 bases, in that order; junction bases with no gene match: 3. There are 13 residues in the CDR3. This CDR3 is CATSTGAYNEQFF. CDR3 sequence (DNA): TGTGCCACATCGACAGGGGCCTACAATGAGCAGTTCTTC.

This clone was seen once. This chain connects TRBV9 to TRBJ2-7; the match to TRBD2 covers 11 bases. The V gene end was trimmed by 3 bases and the J gene end by 4 bases; junction bases not matched to a gene: 6. The CDR3 is 15 amino acids. Per the germline V gene, CDR1 is SGDLS and CDR2 is YYNGEE. The CDR3 nucleotides are TGTGCCAGCAGCGCCTTCGGGACTAGCGGATACGAGCAGTACTTC. This encodes CASSAFGTSGYEQYF.

J is TRBJ2-5 and V is TRBV5-1, with D possibly matching TRBD1 (6 bases). The length of the CDR3 is 14 residues. Trimming stripped 4 bases from V and 5 bases from J, with 15 bases between. Germline V gene data show CDR1 as SGHRS and CDR2 as YFSETQ. This CDR3 is CASSTSTGFETQYF. The CDR3 bases are TGCGCCAGCAGCACGAGCACAGGGTTTGAGACCCAGTACTTC. Full variable domain (outside the CDR3, taken from reference TRBV5-1 and TRBJ2-5): KAGVTQTPRYLIKTRGQQVTLSCSPISGHRSVSWYQQTPGQGLQFLFEYFSETQRNKGNFPGRFSGRQFSNSRSEMNVSTLELGDSALYLCASSTSTGFETQYFGPGTRLLVL.

The J gene is TRBJ2-5, the V gene TRBV7-2; the D is unclear. V lost 6 bases and J 2 bases, leaving 10 bases between the germline ends. Germline values: CDR1 SGHTA, CDR2 FQGNSA. This CDR3 spans 13 amino acids. This CDR3 reads CASSSNLQETQYF. CDR3 DNA: TGTGCCAGCAGTTCCAACCTACAAGAGACCCAGTACTTC.

V is TRBV5-1 and J is TRBJ2-7; unclear D gene. This CDR3 region has 11 residues. Germline CDR1 and CDR2: SGHRS and YFSETQ. The CDR3 here is CASPPAYEQYF. CDR3 nucleotide sequence: TGCGCAAGCCCCCCCGCCTACGAGCAGTACTTC.

This clone was detected once. The CDR3 loop reads CASSGQGMVEGYTF. The CDR3, as DNA: TGTGCCAGCTCGGGACAGGGGATGGTAGAAGGCTACACCTTC. The chain is built from TRBV18 and TRBJ1-2; 10 bases align to TRBD1. CDR3 size: 14 residues. Trimming removed 6 bases from V and 8 bases from J; junction bases left unmatched: 9. Germline CDR1 and CDR2: KGHSH and LQKENI.

The chain links TRBV19 to TRBJ1-2; D perhaps matches TRBD1 (5 bases). CDR1 is LNHDA, CDR2 SQIVND, per germline (reference sequence). This CDR3 is built from 13 residues. Trimming took 9 bases from V and 0 from J, leaving 11 bases between them. The CDR3 loop reads CASHSRANYGYTF. The CDR3 nucleotides read TGTGCCAGCCACTCCAGGGCTAACTATGGCTACACCTTC.

V and J are TRBV21-1 and TRBJ1-4; the D call in the table, TRBD1, was not verified against the DNA. TRBV21-1 is flagged as a pseudogene. This CDR3 comprises 18 residues. Written as DNA, the CDR3 is TGTGCCAGCAGCAAAGCGCGCAGGGATAGGGCAACTAATGAAAAACTGTTTTTT. It encodes CASSKARRDRATNEKLFF.

V usage is TRBV9 and J usage is TRBJ1-3; D not resolved. Germline V gene lookup returns CDR1 SGDLS and CDR2 YYNGEE. This CDR3 spans 16 amino acids. V lost 1 base to trimming and J lost 0 bases, with 11 bases between them. Here the CDR3 DNA reads TGTGCCAGCAGCGTAATCTCCTCTAGCTCTGGAAACACCATATATTTT. It translates to CASSVISSSSGNTIYF. The whole variable domain, filled in from reference TRBV9 and TRBJ1-3, reads DSGVTQTPKHLITATGQRVTLRCSPRSGDLSVYWYQQSLDQGLQFLIQYYNGEERAKGNILERFSAQQFPDLHSELNLSSLELGDSALYFCASSVISSSSGNTIYFGEGSWLTVV.

The genes are TRBV24-1 and TRBJ2-3; the match to TRBD2 covers 15 bases. J gave up 2 bases and V 6 bases, and 5 bases lay outside the gene matches. This CDR3 region has 17 residues. Germline V lookup: CDR1 KGHDR, CDR2 SFDVKD. The CDR3 spells CATSPGLAGGFTDTQYF. In DNA form, the CDR3 reads TGTGCCACCAGTCCGGGACTAGCGGGGGGCTTCACAGATACGCAGTATTTT.

The chain joins TRBV24-1 to TRBJ1-5, with TRBD1 as a possible D gene (5 bases). CDR1 and CDR2 from the germline V gene are KGHDR and SFDVKD. The CDR3 length is 12 residues. The ends were cut back, 4 bases at V and 5 bases at J, with 5 bases in the middle. The CDR3 region is CATSETDQPQHF. CDR3 bases: TGTGCCACCAGTGAGACAGATCAGCCCCAGCATTTT.

The CDR3 loop is CASSYLPGVHYGYTF. The CDR3, as DNA: TGTGCCAGCAGTTACCTCCCAGGGGTCCACTATGGCTACACCTTC. The rearrangement uses TRBV6-6 and TRBJ1-2, with D maybe TRBD1 (6 bases). V dropped 2 bases and J dropped 3 bases, with 13 bases sitting between them. The CDR3 is 15 amino acids. Germline CDR1 and CDR2: MNHNY and SVGAGI (reference sequence).

V and J are TRBV29-1 and TRBJ1-2; 8 bases agree with TRBD1. The CDR3 contains 16 residues. Germline V gene data show CDR1 as SQVTM and CDR2 as ANQGSEA. V lost 3 bases, J lost 8 bases, and 17 bases stayed unmatched. In nucleotides, the CDR3 is TGCAGCGTTGATTTTCGTGGGCAGGGGGCGATAGACGGCTACACCTTC. Translated: CSVDFRGQGAIDGYTF.